These T cell receptor beta chains were read from a single sample in a study of T cell responses to AZD1222 COVID-19 vaccine. Produced via immunoSEQ multiplex PCR; TCRdb's table is partial and in-frame only. The sample yields under 80,000 clones, around four fifths seen once. Sample: peripheral blood, taken on day 0 of AZD1222 vaccination. The receptors come from an adult in good health. Each CDR3 is given with its conserved first and last residue. Fields, in order: CDR3 protein, V gene, clone size, J gene. A row's size may be missing; if present it is once, few, many or a size class.

CASSQGRAGGRNEQFF,TRBV3-1/TRBV3-2,once,TRBJ2-1
CASSFFVGGYSTCSRYEQYF,TRBV7-3,NA,TRBJ2-7
CASSQEPAGGYIQETQYF,TRBV4-3,NA,TRBJ2-5
CASSPAGTENTEAFF,TRBV4-3,NA,TRBJ1-1
CASSWFSKDRQNEQFF,TRBV12-1,NA,TRBJ2-1
CASRLLAGSNEQFF,TRBV13,NA,TRBJ2-1
CASSYVGSGQYF,TRBV6-2/TRBV6-3,NA,TRBJ2-7
CASSLMDGYGYTF,TRBV12-3/TRBV12-4,NA,TRBJ1-2
CASRIAGVETQYF,TRBV5-6,NA,TRBJ2-5
CASSPGTGAYGYTF,TRBV13,NA,TRBJ1-2
CASSETSGRKTDTQYF,TRBV10-1,NA,TRBJ2-3
CASSQDLAGGYEQFF,TRBV4-2,NA,TRBJ2-1
CAWIPVNTEAFF,TRBV30,NA,TRBJ1-1
CASSLGGTGPTEAFF,TRBV5-1,NA,TRBJ1-1
CASSSGLHDTDTQYF,TRBV7-3,once,TRBJ2-3
CASIRGNTEAFF,TRBV7-9,NA,TRBJ1-1
CASSSGTGGQETQYF,TRBV5-8,NA,TRBJ2-5
CAIRDRSGTDTQYF,TRBV10-3,NA,TRBJ2-3
CSAREIPGTFSNYGYTF,TRBV20-1,NA,TRBJ1-2
CSVDIAGTGKGYEQYF,TRBV29-1,NA,TRBJ2-7
CASSVEGQPQHF,TRBV2,NA,TRBJ1-5
CASFRDSLNNEQFF,TRBV28,NA,TRBJ2-1
CASSLAGGNQPQHF,TRBV11-2,NA,TRBJ1-5
CASSLPPDHPGPGYGYTF,TRBV27,NA,TRBJ1-2
CASSILAGGPEQYF,TRBV6-2/TRBV6-3,once,TRBJ2-7
CASRRGQTYNEQFF,TRBV6-5,NA,TRBJ2-1
CASSVGGSGETQYF,TRBV9,NA,TRBJ2-5
CASSEGSGTYNEQFF,TRBV9,NA,TRBJ2-1
CASSQGLAVNNEQFF,TRBV3-1/TRBV3-2,once,TRBJ2-1
CASSYEGEGYEQYF,TRBV6-2/TRBV6-3,NA,TRBJ2-7
CSARGNEQYF,TRBV20-1,NA,TRBJ2-7